A selection of T cell receptor beta chains follows, all from one sample in a study of T cell repertoires in cytomegalovirus infection. Each CDR3 protein is one row after TCRdb ran MiXCR on the reads. Here the sample spans about 68,000 distinct CDR3 sequences, around 21% being singletons. For these receptors, no antigen is known. The material sequenced was PBMCs, sequenced either directly or after in vitro stimulation (not recorded which). The receptor source for this set is a human donor in good health (CMV status not recorded). Some clones in this sample may be carry-over from other donors' samples. Both conserved end residues are part of each CDR3. A D gene is named only where the DNA matches it firmly. Some rows mark clone size as missing; the rest say once, few, many or name a class of expanded clone.

D	size	J	V	DNA	CDR3
.	.	TRBJ2-4	TRBV5-1	TGCGCCAGCAGCTTGGAGGGTGGGCAGGGGAGAGCCAAAAACATTCAGTACTTC	CASSLEGGQGRAKNIQYF
.	many	TRBJ1-6	TRBV7-2	TGTGCCAGCAGCCCGAGGGGGTCTTCCTATAATTCACCCCTCCACTTT	CASSPRGSSYNSPLHF
TRBD2	few	TRBJ2-2	TRBV7-8	TGTGCCAGCAGCGGGACTACGAACACCGGGGAGCTGTTTTTT	CASSGTTNTGELFF
.	few	TRBJ1-1	TRBV28	TGTGCCAGCTGTTACACCTACACTGAAGCTTTCTTT	CASCYTYTEAFF
.	.	TRBJ1-1	TRBV20-1	TGCAGTGCTAGAAGAGCAGAGAACACTGAAGCTTTCTTT	CSARRAENTEAFF
.	.	TRBJ1-1	TRBV7-9	TGTGCCAGCAGCTTAGGGGGAGACACTGAAGCTTTCTTT	CASSLGGDTEAFF
.	.	TRBJ2-4	TRBV11-2	TGTGCCAGCAGCCGAGACCCATTTCTAGCCAAAAACATTCAGTACTTC	CASSRDPFLAKNIQYF
.	many	TRBJ2-3	TRBV7-6	TGTGCCAGCAGCTTCCGCACAGATACGCAGTATTTT	CASSFRTDTQYF
.	few	TRBJ1-1	TRBV25-1	TGTGCCAGCAGTGCTGTCGGCGGGAACACTGAAGCTTTCTTT	CASSAVGGNTEAFF
TRBD2	few	TRBJ2-7	TRBV7-3	TGTGCCAGCAGGTTCGGCGGGAGCCACGAGCAGTACTTC	CASRFGGSHEQYF
.	many	TRBJ1-5	TRBV5-4	TGTGCCAGCAGTCTCGGAAAGGATCAGCCCCAGCATTTT	CASSLGKDQPQHF
TRBD2	many	TRBJ2-3	TRBV7-3	TGTGCCAGCAGCTTAATGGGACTAGCGGGAAGCAGAGATACGCAGTATTTT	CASSLMGLAGSRDTQYF
TRBD2	.	TRBJ2-2	TRBV18	TGTGCCAGCTCACCCTTAGCCGCGGGAGAAACCGGGGAGCTGTTTTTT	CASSPLAAGETGELFF
.	few	TRBJ2-7	TRBV27	TGTGCCTCGAATACAAACAGGGAGCTTAACGAGCAGTACTTC	CASNTNRELNEQYF
TRBD1	.	TRBJ2-2	TRBV7-9	TGTGCCAGCAGCCCGCAGCTACGGACAGGGGGCGTCTCCGGGGAGCTGTTTTTT	CASSPQLRTGGVSGELFF
.	few	TRBJ1-1	TRBV27	TGTGCCAGCAGTAAGACAAGTCAGGGCACTGAAGCTTTCTTT	CASSKTSQGTEAFF
.	many	TRBJ2-7	TRBV7-2	TGTGCCAGCAGCTTAGCGGAGGGCGGGTACGAGCAGTACTTC	CASSLAEGGYEQYF
.	few	TRBJ1-2	TRBV19	TGTGCCAGTACGGGCCCCGGCAACTATGGCTACACCTTC	CASTGPGNYGYTF
TRBD2	few	TRBJ2-2	TRBV10-3	TGTGCCATCAGTAGTGGGACTAGCGGATCGAACACCGGGGAGCTGTTTTTT	CAISSGTSGSNTGELFF
TRBD1	many	TRBJ2-7	TRBV7-2	TGTGCCAGCAGCCCCCCGGGACAGGGCTACGAGCAGTACTTC	CASSPPGQGYEQYF
TRBD2	many	TRBJ2-5	TRBV11-1	TGTGCCAGCAGTCTCAGCGGGAGGGAAGAAGAGACCCAGTACTTC	CASSLSGREEETQYF
.	many	TRBJ2-1	TRBV7-2	TGTGCCAGCAGCTTGACTGCGACGGGACTCAACAATGAGCAGTTCTTC	CASSLTATGLNNEQFF
.	many	TRBJ1-1	TRBV7-9	TGTGCCAGCAGCTTACCGGGGGAGCCTGAAGCTTTCTTT	CASSLPGEPEAFF
.	.	TRBJ2-1	TRBV9	TGTGCCAGCAGCGTGTCAGGTCAGAACTACAATGAGCAGTTCTTC	CASSVSGQNYNEQFF
TRBD1	many	TRBJ1-2	TRBV5-4	TGTGCCAGCAGCCCGGACAGGGCCCCTGGGGCTAACTATGGCTACACCTTC	CASSPDRAPGANYGYTF
TRBD2	many	TRBJ2-5	TRBV6-6	TGTGCCAGCAGTTACGTAGCTCTTAGCGGGGGTTCCGGAGAGACCCAGTACTTC	CASSYVALSGGSGETQYF
TRBD1	many	TRBJ2-3	TRBV7-9	TGTGCCAGCAGCTTAGACGGACAGGGAAGTACAGATACGCAGTATTTT	CASSLDGQGSTDTQYF
.	many	TRBJ1-2	TRBV7-2	TGTGCCAGCAGCTTACTCAGGGCTCCAGGGGACTATGGCTACACCTTC	CASSLLRAPGDYGYTF
.	.	TRBJ2-3	TRBV12-3/TRBV12-4	TGTGCCAGCAGTACCCCCGGGACCGCAGCAGATACGCAGTATTTT	CASSTPGTAADTQYF
.	.	TRBJ2-5	TRBV25-1	TGTGCCAGCAGTGAATATATGCCCAGCCAAGAGACCCAGTACTTC	CASSEYMPSQETQYF
.	.	TRBJ2-3	TRBV11-2	TGTGCCAGCAGCCCCCTAGGGTTTAGCACAGATACGCAGTATTTT	CASSPLGFSTDTQYF
TRBD2	few	TRBJ2-2	TRBV7-2	TGTGCCAGCAGCCGTCGAACTAGCGGGATGACCGGGGAGCTGTTTTTT	CASSRRTSGMTGELFF
TRBD2	many	TRBJ2-3	TRBV4-1	TGCGCCAGCAGCCCGGGACTAGCGGGGGGGGGCACAGATACGCAGTATTTT	CASSPGLAGGGTDTQYF
TRBD2	.	TRBJ2-3	TRBV11-2	TGTGCCAGCATGGGGCCAAGGGGGACTAGCGGGCTCAATACGCAGTATTTT	CASMGPRGTSGLNTQYF
.	few	TRBJ1-5	TRBV19	TGTGCCAGTAGTATTGAGGGAAAGTTGCCCCAGCATTTT	CASSIEGKLPQHF
.	many	TRBJ2-5	TRBV7-9	TGTGCCAGCAGCTTAGGAGGTGGCGAGACCCAGTACTTC	CASSLGGGETQYF
.	.	TRBJ1-1	TRBV7-2	TGTGCCAGCAGCTTAATCGACGGCACTGAAGCTTTCTTT	CASSLIDGTEAFF
.	.	TRBJ1-3	TRBV4-3	TGCGCCAGCAGCCAAGATACGTGGAGCTCTGGAAACACCATATATTTT	CASSQDTWSSGNTIYF
TRBD2	many	TRBJ2-1	TRBV6-9	TGTGCCAGCAGTTCCCACCCGACTAGCGGGAGGGCCAACAATGAGCAGTTCTTC	CASSSHPTSGRANNEQFF
TRBD1	.	TRBJ1-5	TRBV11-2	TGTGCCAGCAGCCTCGGGACAGGGGGCTTTAGTCAGCCCCAGCATTTT	CASSLGTGGFSQPQHF
.	many	TRBJ1-5	TRBV7-2	TGTGCCAGCAGCTTAGGAGCAACAACTCAGTCCGGTCAGCCCCAGCATTTT	CASSLGATTQSGQPQHF
TRBD2	many	TRBJ2-1	TRBV27	TGTGCCAGCAGCCTAGCGGGGTACCCATACAATGAGCAGTTCTTC	CASSLAGYPYNEQFF
.	.	TRBJ2-3	TRBV2	TGTGCCGGAACAACGGGCCCCACAGATACGCAGTATTTT	CAGTTGPTDTQYF
TRBD1	many	TRBJ2-7	TRBV7-2	TGTGCCAGCAGCTTTGCCGGGACAGAAAATTACGAGCAGTACTTC	CASSFAGTENYEQYF
.	few	TRBJ1-1	TRBV9	TGTGCCAGCAGCAACAACCGGAACACTGAAGCTTTCTTT	CASSNNRNTEAFF
.	few	TRBJ2-7	TRBV6-2/TRBV6-3	TGTGCCAGCGACAGTGGCTTCTACGAGCAGTACTTC	CASDSGFYEQYF
.	many	TRBJ2-7	TRBV7-2	TGTGCCAGCAGCTTAGAGCAGGGCTACGAGCAGTACTTC	CASSLEQGYEQYF
TRBD2	many	TRBJ2-2	TRBV7-9	TGTGCCAGCAGCCCCGGGGATAAAGCGGGAGGAACCGGGGAGCTGTTTTTT	CASSPGDKAGGTGELFF
.	few	TRBJ2-1	TRBV7-9	TGTGCCAGCATGTCAGGCTCCTACAATGAGCAGTTCTTC	CASMSGSYNEQFF
.	.	TRBJ1-5	TRBV2	TGTGCCAGCAGTGGGGACACACATCAGCCCCAGCATTTT	CASSGDTHQPQHF
.	.	TRBJ2-3	TRBV10-3	TGTGCCATCAGTGTATCCGACGGCAGCACAGATACGCAGTATTTT	CAISVSDGSTDTQYF
.	.	TRBJ2-2	TRBV5-1	TGCGCCAGCAGCTTGGATATCGGGAGCTCCACCGGGGAGCTGTTTTTT	CASSLDIGSSTGELFF
.	.	TRBJ2-1	TRBV27	TGTGCCAGCAGTTTCGGAGAGACCAATGAGCAGTTCTTC	CASSFGETNEQFF